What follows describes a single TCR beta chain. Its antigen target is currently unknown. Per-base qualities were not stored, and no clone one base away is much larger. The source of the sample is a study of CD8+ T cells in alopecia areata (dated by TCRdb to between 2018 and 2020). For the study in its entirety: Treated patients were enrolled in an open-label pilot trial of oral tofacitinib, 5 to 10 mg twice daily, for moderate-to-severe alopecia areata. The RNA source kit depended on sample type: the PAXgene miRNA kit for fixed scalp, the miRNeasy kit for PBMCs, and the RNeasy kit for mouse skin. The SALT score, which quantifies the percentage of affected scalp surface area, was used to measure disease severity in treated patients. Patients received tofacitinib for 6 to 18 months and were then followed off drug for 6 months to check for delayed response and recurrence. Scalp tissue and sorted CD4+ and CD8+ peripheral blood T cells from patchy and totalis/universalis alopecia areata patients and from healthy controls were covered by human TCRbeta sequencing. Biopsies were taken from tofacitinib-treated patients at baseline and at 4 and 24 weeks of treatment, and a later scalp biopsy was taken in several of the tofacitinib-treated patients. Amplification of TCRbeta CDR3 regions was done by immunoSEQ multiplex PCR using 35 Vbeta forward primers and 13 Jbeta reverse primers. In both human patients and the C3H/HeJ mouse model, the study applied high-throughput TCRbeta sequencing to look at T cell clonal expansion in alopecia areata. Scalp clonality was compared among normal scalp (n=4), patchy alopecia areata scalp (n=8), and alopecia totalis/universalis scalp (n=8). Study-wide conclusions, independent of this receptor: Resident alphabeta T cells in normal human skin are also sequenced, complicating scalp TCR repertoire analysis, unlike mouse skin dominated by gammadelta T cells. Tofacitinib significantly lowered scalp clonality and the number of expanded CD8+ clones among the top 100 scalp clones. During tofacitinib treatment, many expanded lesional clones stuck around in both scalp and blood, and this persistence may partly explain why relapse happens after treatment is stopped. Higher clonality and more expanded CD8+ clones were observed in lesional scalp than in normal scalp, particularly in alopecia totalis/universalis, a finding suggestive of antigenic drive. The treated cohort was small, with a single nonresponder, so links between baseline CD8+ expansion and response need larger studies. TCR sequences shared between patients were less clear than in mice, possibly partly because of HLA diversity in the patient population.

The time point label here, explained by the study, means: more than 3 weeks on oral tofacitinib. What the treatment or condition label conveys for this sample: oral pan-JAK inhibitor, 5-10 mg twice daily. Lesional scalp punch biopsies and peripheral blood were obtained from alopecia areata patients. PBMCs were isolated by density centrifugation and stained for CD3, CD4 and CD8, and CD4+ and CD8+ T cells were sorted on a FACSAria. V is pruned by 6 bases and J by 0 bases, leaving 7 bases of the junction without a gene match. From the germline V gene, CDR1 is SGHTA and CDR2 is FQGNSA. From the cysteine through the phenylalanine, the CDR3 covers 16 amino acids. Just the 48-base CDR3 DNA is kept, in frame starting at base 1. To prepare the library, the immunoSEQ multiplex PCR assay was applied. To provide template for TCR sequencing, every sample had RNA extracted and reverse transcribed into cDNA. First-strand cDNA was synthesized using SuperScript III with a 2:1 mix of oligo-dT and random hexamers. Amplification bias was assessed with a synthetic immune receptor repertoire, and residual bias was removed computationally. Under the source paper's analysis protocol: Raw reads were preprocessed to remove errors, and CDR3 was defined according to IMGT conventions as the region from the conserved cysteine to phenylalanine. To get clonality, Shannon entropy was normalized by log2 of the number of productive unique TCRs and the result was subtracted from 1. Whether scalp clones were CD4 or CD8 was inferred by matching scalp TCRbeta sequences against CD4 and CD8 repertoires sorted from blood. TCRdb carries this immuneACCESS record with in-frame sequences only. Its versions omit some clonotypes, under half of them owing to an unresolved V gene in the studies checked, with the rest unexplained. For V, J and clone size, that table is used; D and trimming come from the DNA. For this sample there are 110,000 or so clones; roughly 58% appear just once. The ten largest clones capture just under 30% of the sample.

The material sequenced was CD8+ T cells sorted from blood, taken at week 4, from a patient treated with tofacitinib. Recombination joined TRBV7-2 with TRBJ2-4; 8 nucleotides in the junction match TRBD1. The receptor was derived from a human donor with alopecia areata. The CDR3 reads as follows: CASRGTGDLAKNIQYF. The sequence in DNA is TGTGCCAGCAGAGGGACAGGAGATTTAGCCAAAAACATTCAGTACTTC.